This T cell receptor beta chain was captured in a study of T cell changes during pregnancy in multiple sclerosis. The repertoire was sequenced with immunoSEQ multiplex PCR; TCRdb's copy has only in-frame clones and lacks some. The top ten clones hold around 2.8% of a sample with around 59,000 clones, more than 85% of them seen once. The CDR3 contains 15 residues. The germline V gene encodes CDR1 ENHRY and CDR2 SYGVKD. Losses at the gene ends were 6 bases for V and 0 bases for J; bases not matched to a gene: 6. This specimen was peripheral blood, taken in the third trimester of pregnancy. This TCR derives from a female donor in good health, enrolled as a control in a pregnancy study. The gene calls are TRBV10-3 and TRBJ2-5, with TRBD2 matching over 8 bases. CDR3 DNA sequence: TGTGCCATCAGACCGACTAGCGCCAACCAAGAGACCCAGTACTTC. Residues: CAIRPTSANQETQYF.